One and the same sample provided the 24 T cell receptor beta chains below, sequenced in a study of TET2 disruption in CD19-targeted CAR T cells. Profiled with immunoSEQ multiplex PCR; TCRdb holds only in-frame clones, not every one. The sample table includes some 1,800 clones. Treatment in this sample: autologous CTL019 cells: CD19 CAR with 4-1BB and CD3 zeta domains. Their antigens remain unidentified. The sample consisted of CD8+ T cells sorted from cultured blood T cells, taken for CD19 CAR T cell therapy. All receptors come from an older man with chronic lymphocytic leukemia.

As for this clone: The read ends 3 residues early relative to the CDR3; the germline J gene fills the gap. V gene TRBV5-5 combines with J gene TRBJ1-1; possibly TRBD1 for D (5 bases). Trimming pared 4 bases from V and 1 base from J, leaving 11 bases between. The V gene's germline CDR1 is SGHKS and CDR2 YYEKEE (reference sequence). This CDR3 region has 14 residues. Here the CDR3 reads CASSMTASNTEAFF. CDR3 DNA, as far as it was read: TGTGCCAGCAGCATGACAGCTTCGAACACTGAA.

Details on this clone: Sequencing ends 3 residues short of the CDR3 end; the germline J gene provides the rest. The chain links TRBV19 to TRBJ2-7, with 9 bases fitting TRBD1. This CDR3 has 14 amino acids. After removal of 5 bases from V and 4 bases from J, the junction contained 6 bases not matched to a gene. CDR1 LNHDA and CDR2 SQIVND come from the germline V gene (reference sequence). The CDR3 bases that were read are TGTGCCAGTAGTCCGGGACAGGGCGGGTACGAG. Translating it yields CASSPGQGGYE. The full CDR3 protein reads CASSPGQGGYEQYF. Together with reference TRBV19 and TRBJ2-7, the CDR3 gives the full variable domain: DGGITQSPKYLFRKEGQNVTLSCEQNLNHDAMYWYRQDPGQGLRLIYYSQIVNDFQKGDIAEGYSVSREKKESFPLTVTSAQKNPTAFYLCASSPGQGGYEQYFGPGTRLTVT.

This clone shows up as medium-sized by frequency. The CDR3 goes on 3 residues after the read ends, and that part is filled in from the germline J gene. The chain is built from TRBV7-8 and TRBJ2-1; 7 bases are shared with TRBD1. Trimming removed 1 base from V and 0 bases from J; junction bases left unmatched: 6. CDR3 length: 17 amino acids. Germline CDR1 SGHVS, CDR2 FQNEAQ. The covered CDR3 bases are TGTGCCAGCAGCTTAGAGGGGGCGGACCCCTCCTACAATGAG. It codes for CASSLEGADPSYNE. The whole CDR3 sequence reads CASSLEGADPSYNEQFF.

Notes on this clone: The read terminates 3 residues ahead of where the CDR3 ends, so the germline J gene completes it. The rearrangement links TRBV19 to TRBJ2-1, with 15 nucleotides matching TRBD2. The J segment lost 7 bases and the V segment lost 9 bases, leaving 13 bases of the junction unmatched. CDR3 length: 17 amino acids. The V gene's germline CDR1 is LNHDA and CDR2 SQIVND (reference sequence). The CDR3 spells CARSVWGGLAGGNEQFF. The sequenced part of the CDR3 DNA is TGTGCCAGGAGCGTGTGGGGGGGACTAGCGGGGGGTAATGAG.

A note on this clone: The sequence runs out 3 residues before the end of the CDR3; the remainder is reconstructed from the germline J gene. The chain combines TRBV4-1 with TRBJ2-7; D gene ambiguous. Germline values: CDR1 MGHRA, CDR2 YSYEKL. The CDR3 runs 12 residues. Trimming removed 6 bases at V and 6 bases at J, with 12 bases between. CDR3 DNA (partial): TGCGCCAGCAGTCCACTCTCGGGCGAG. Protein product: CASSPLSGE. The full CDR3 protein is CASSPLSGEQYF.

This clone is identified as medium-sized from frequency. Read sequence stops 3 residues before the CDR3 end, and the germline J gene provides the missing end. The J gene is TRBJ2-1, the V gene TRBV29-1; 8 nucleotides match TRBD1. Germline CDR1 is SQVTM and CDR2 is ANQGSEA. With V trimmed by 3 bases and J by 3 bases, 4 bases remained unmatched. The CDR3 loop spans 14 amino acids. This CDR3 is CSVDFGQGYNEQFF. CDR3 DNA (partial): TGCAGCGTTGATTTCGGACAGGGCTACAATGAG.

Considering frequency, this clone is medium-sized. The CDR3 is cut off 3 residues early in the read; its end comes from the germline J gene. The chain joins TRBV7-6 to TRBJ2-1; D ambiguous. CDR1 SGHVS and CDR2 FNYEAQ come from the germline V gene. Deletions cut 1 base from V and 5 bases from J, with 6 bases between. There are 13 residues in the CDR3. The part of the CDR3 DNA that was read is TGTGCCAGCAGCTTAGAGCCCAACAATGAG. Its protein product is CASSLEPNNE. The whole CDR3 is CASSLEPNNEQFF.

Turning to this clone: The CDR3 end lies 3 residues beyond the end of the read and is filled in from the germline J gene. The chain links TRBV7-9 to TRBJ1-2; possible D gene TRBD1, 5 bases. This CDR3 has 15 amino acids. Germline V gene sequence: CDR1 SEHNR, CDR2 FQNEAQ (reference sequence). The CDR3 is CASEAWAGMIDTYTF. The CDR3 bases that were read are TGTGCCAGCGAGGCTTGGGCAGGGATGATAGATACC.

This clone is deemed medium-sized by its frequency. The read ends 3 residues shy of where the CDR3 ends; the end is completed using the germline J gene. V and J are TRBV29-1 and TRBJ2-7, with D maybe TRBD1 (7 bases). Trimming stripped 1 base from V and 5 bases from J, with 15 bases between. This CDR3 is 14 amino acids long. In germline, CDR1 is SQVTM, CDR2 ANQGSEA. CDR3 region: CSVEAVEGANEQYF. The covered CDR3 bases are TGCAGCGTTGAAGCCGTGGAGGGGGCGAACGAG.

This clone is classed as medium-sized (0.01 to 0.1%) by frequency. The sequence runs out 3 residues before the end of the CDR3; the remainder is reconstructed from the germline J gene. The chain joins TRBV4-1 to TRBJ2-7, with D tentatively TRBD1 (6 bases). The V end lost 4 bases, the J end lost 4 bases, and 14 bases lay between the germline ends. Per germline, CDR1 MGHRA and CDR2 YSYEKL. The CDR3 contains 14 residues. The covered CDR3 bases are TGCGCCAGCAGCCCAGGGGCAGGCCCTTACGAG. It codes for CASSPGAGPYE. The full CDR3 reads CASSPGAGPYEQYF.

Notes on this clone: The CDR3 end lies 3 residues beyond the end of the read and is filled in from the germline J gene. The genes are TRBV4-1 and TRBJ1-6, with no clear D. Germline V gene data show CDR1 as MGHRA and CDR2 as YSYEKL. Deletions cut 3 bases from V and 0 bases from J, with 9 bases between. The length of the CDR3 is 16 residues. CDR3 DNA (partial): TGCGCCAGCAGCCAGCAAATCAGCTCCTATAATTCACCC. It encodes CASSQQISSYNSP. The CDR3, in full, reads CASSQQISSYNSPLHF.

Measured by frequency, this clone is medium-sized. The read ends 3 residues early relative to the CDR3; the germline J gene fills the gap. This chain connects TRBV7-8 to TRBJ1-5, with 7 bases fitting TRBD1. The V gene end was trimmed by 5 bases and the J gene end by 0 bases; junction bases not matched to a gene: 7. Germline lookup yields CDR1 SGHVS and CDR2 FQNEAQ. This CDR3 has 16 amino acids. This CDR3 reads CASSKFDRDSNQPQHF. The part of the CDR3 DNA that was read is TGTGCCAGCAGCAAATTCGACAGGGATAGCAATCAGCCC.

Remarks on this clone: The observed sequence ends 3 residues before the CDR3 terminus, with the missing tail filled in from the germline J gene. This rearrangement joins TRBV19 to TRBJ1-1; 8 bases agree with TRBD1. The CDR3 is 14 residues long. Germline V gene data show CDR1 as LNHDA and CDR2 as SQIVND (reference sequence). The chain's CDR3 is CASSQGATKNIAFF. The sequenced part of the CDR3 DNA is TGTGCCAGTTCCCAGGGGGCGACCAAAAACATT.

By frequency, this clone registers medium-sized. The read ends 3 residues shy of where the CDR3 ends; the end is completed using the germline J gene. The chain uses TRBV6-2 or TRBV6-3 and TRBJ2-2, with D tentatively TRBD1 (6 bases). The CDR3 is 14 amino acids. CDR1 MNHEY and CDR2 SVGEGT come from the germline V gene. The V gene lost 0 bases and the J gene lost 6 bases, with 8 bases spanning the gap. Incomplete CDR3 DNA: TGTGCCAGCAGTTACTCATCAGGGGCCGGGGAG. The encoded protein is CASSYSSGAGE. The entire CDR3 is CASSYSSGAGELFF.

Turning to this clone: Coverage ceases 3 residues before the CDR3 finishes, and the germline J gene fills in the end. The chain recombines TRBV7-9 with TRBJ2-4, with TRBD2 identical over 8 bases. Germline CDR1 reads SEHNR; CDR2 reads FQNEAQ (reference sequence). This CDR3 is built from 15 residues. The sequenced part of the CDR3 DNA is TGTGCCAGCAGCTCTATAGCGGGGAACGAAGAGACT. This translates into CASSSIAGNEET. The full CDR3 protein reads CASSSIAGNEETQYF. Filled out from reference TRBV7-9 and TRBJ2-4, the complete variable domain reads DTGVSQNPRHKITKRGQNVTFRCDPISEHNRLYWYRQTLGQGPEFLTYFQNEAQLEKSRLLSDRFSAERPKGSFSTLEIQRTEQGDSAMYLCASSSIAGNEETQYFGAGTRLSVL.

Worth noting for this clone: The read ends 3 residues before the CDR3 terminus; that terminus is restored from the germline J gene. The rearrangement joins TRBV7-8 to TRBJ1-2; D is unresolved. CDR3 length equals 12 residues. The germline V gene has CDR1 SGHVS and CDR2 FQNEAQ. CDR3 sequence reads: CASSLASGDYTF. The sequenced CDR3 bases are TGTGCCAGCAGCTTAGCTAGCGGAGAC.

Remarks on this clone: The read ends 3 residues shy of where the CDR3 ends; the end is completed using the germline J gene. This rearrangement joins TRBV18 to TRBJ2-7; 11 positions match TRBD2. V dropped 3 bases and J dropped 6; count of bases not matched to a gene: 4. The germline V gene encodes CDR1 KGHSH and CDR2 LQKENI. This CDR3 is built from 14 residues. The CDR3: CASSPGTSGGEQYF. The DNA read from the CDR3 is TGTGCCAGCTCACCTGGGACTAGCGGTGGCGAG.

Its frequency marks this clone as medium-sized. The read stops 3 residues short of the end of the CDR3; the missing end is completed from the germline J gene. This chain uses TRBV20-1 with TRBJ1-2; unclear D gene. Germline lookup yields CDR1 DFQATT and CDR2 SNEGSKA (reference sequence). V gave up 2 bases and J gave up 5 bases, with 12 bases separating them. This CDR3 has 13 residues. CDR3 region: CSARIEGGYGYTF. The DNA read from the CDR3 is TGCAGTGCTAGAATCGAGGGCGGGTATGGC.

This clone is deemed medium-sized (0.01 to 0.1%) by its frequency. The CDR3 end is not reached by the read, which stops 3 residues before it; the germline J gene fills it in. J is TRBJ1-4 and V is TRBV2; no definite D call. Trimming pared 1 base from V and 0 bases from J, leaving 12 bases between. There are 17 residues in the CDR3. Germline V gives CDR1 SNHLY, CDR2 FYNNEI. The covered CDR3 bases are TGTGCCAGCAGTGAAGAGTTGAGGGTAGCAACTAATGAAAAA. Translating gives CASSEELRVATNEK. From start to end, the CDR3 is CASSEELRVATNEKLFF.

According to its frequency, this clone is medium-sized. The DNA ends 3 residues before the CDR3 does, and the rest of the CDR3 is filled in from the germline J gene. V and J are TRBV19 and TRBJ1-6, with D possibly TRBD1 on 6 matching bases. CDR1 and CDR2 from the germline V gene are LNHDA and SQIVND (reference sequence). V was trimmed by 3 bases and J by 7 bases, leaving 10 bases between them. There are 14 residues in the CDR3. The CDR3 protein is CASSIFGTNSPLHF. CDR3 bases read: TGTGCCAGTAGTATTTTTGGGACAAATTCACCC.

Considering frequency, this clone is large. The read finishes 3 residues shy of the CDR3 end, and the germline J gene is used to complete it. The rearrangement joins TRBV20-1 to TRBJ1-1; the D gene is possibly TRBD1 (6 bases). This CDR3 is built from 11 residues. From germline, CDR1 is DFQATT and CDR2 SNEGSKA (reference sequence). V lost 3 bases, J lost 7 bases, and 9 bases lay in between. The part of the CDR3 DNA that was read is TGCAGTGCTAGCCAGGGGAATGAA. It is translated as CSASQGNE. In full, the CDR3 reads CSASQGNEAFF.

Regarding this clone: The DNA ends 3 residues before the CDR3 does, and the rest of the CDR3 is filled in from the germline J gene. The V call is TRBV18, the J call TRBJ1-2; weak D call: TRBD1 (5 bases). The CDR3 sequence is 14 residues long. CDR1 KGHSH and CDR2 LQKENI come from the germline V gene. CDR3: CASSPGTSGLEYTF. The covered CDR3 bases are TGTGCCAGCTCACCTGGGACTAGCGGTCTCGAA.

Considering frequency, this clone is medium-sized (0.01 to 0.1%). Read sequence stops 3 residues before the CDR3 end, and the germline J gene provides the missing end. This chain uses TRBV7-9 with TRBJ1-1; 7 bases agree with TRBD1. The length of the CDR3 is 15 residues. CDR1 and CDR2 (germline): SEHNR, FQNEAQ (reference sequence). Trimming removed 1 base from V and 1 base from J; junction bases left unmatched: 3. The CDR3 region is CASSLDGTANTEAFF. CDR3 DNA, as far as it was read: TGTGCCAGCAGCTTAGACGGGACAGCGAACACTGAA.

As regards this clone: The CDR3 is cut off 3 residues early in the read; its end comes from the germline J gene. The gene calls are TRBV7-2 and TRBJ2-5; tentative D call: TRBD1 (6 bases). The CDR3 runs to 14 residues. CDR1 is SGHTA, CDR2 FQGNSA, per germline. Trimming pared 5 bases from V and 5 bases from J, leaving 15 bases between. The sequenced part of the CDR3 DNA is TGTGCCAGCAGCCTGTCAGGGGCGGTGGAGACC. It codes for CASSLSGAVET. The whole CDR3 sequence is CASSLSGAVETQYF.